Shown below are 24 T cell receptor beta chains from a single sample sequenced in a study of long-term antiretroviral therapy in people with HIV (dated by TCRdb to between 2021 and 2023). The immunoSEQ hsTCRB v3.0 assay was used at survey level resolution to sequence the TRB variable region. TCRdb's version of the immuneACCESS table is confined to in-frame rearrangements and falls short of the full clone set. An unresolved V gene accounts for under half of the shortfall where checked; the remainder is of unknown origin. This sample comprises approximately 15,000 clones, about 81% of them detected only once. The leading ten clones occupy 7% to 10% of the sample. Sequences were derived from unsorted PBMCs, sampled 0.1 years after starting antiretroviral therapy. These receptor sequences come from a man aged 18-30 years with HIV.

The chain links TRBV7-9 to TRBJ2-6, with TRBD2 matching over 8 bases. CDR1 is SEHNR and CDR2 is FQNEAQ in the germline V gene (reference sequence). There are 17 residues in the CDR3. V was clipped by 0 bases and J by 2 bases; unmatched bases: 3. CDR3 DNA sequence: TGTGCCAGCAGCTTAGCGTCGGGGGGGCCTGGGGCCAACGTCCTGACTTTC. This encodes CASSLASGGPGANVLTF.

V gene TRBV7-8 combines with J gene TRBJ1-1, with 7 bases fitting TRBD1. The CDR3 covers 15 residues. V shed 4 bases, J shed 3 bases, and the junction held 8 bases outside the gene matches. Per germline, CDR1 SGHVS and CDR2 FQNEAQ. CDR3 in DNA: TGTGCCAGCAGCTCAATAGGGGGCAGGTACACTGAAGCTTTCTTT. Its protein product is CASSSIGGRYTEAFF.

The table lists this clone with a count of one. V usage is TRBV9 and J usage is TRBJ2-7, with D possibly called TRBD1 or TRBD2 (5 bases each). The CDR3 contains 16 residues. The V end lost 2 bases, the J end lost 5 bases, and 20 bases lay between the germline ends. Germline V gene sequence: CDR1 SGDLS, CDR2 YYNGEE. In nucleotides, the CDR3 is TGTGCCAGCAGCGTCCGGGGCGCAGGTTCCTTCCACGAGCAGTACTTC. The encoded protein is CASSVRGAGSFHEQYF. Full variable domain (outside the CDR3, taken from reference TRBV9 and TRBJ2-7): DSGVTQTPKHLITATGQRVTLRCSPRSGDLSVYWYQQSLDQGLQFLIQYYNGEERAKGNILERFSAQQFPDLHSELNLSSLELGDSALYFCASSVRGAGSFHEQYFGPGTRLTVT.

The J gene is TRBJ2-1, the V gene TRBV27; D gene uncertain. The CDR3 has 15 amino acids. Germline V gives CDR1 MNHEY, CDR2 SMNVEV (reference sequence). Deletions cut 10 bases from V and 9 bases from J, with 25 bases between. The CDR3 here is CANPPHTTYSAEQFF. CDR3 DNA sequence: TGTGCCAACCCCCCCCATACAACATACAGTGCTGAGCAGTTCTTC.

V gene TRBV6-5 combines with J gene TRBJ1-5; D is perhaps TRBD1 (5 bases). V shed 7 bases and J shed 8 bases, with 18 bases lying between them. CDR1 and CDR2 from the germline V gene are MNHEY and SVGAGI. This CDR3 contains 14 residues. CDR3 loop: CASIGWTSGEPQHF. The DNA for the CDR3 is TGTGCCAGCATAGGGTGGACAAGTGGAGAGCCCCAGCATTTT.

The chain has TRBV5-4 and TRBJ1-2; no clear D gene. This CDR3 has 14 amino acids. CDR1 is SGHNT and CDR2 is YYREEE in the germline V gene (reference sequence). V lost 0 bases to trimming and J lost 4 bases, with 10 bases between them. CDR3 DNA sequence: TGTGCCAGCAGCTTGGGACCAGGAGCCTATGGCTACACCTTC. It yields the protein CASSLGPGAYGYTF.

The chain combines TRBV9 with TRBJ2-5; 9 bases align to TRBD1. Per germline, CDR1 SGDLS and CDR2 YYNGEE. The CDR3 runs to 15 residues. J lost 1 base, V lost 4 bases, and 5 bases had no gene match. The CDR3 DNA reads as TGTGCCAGCAGCCCACACAGGGGGCTCCAAGAGACCCAGTACTTC. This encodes CASSPHRGLQETQYF.

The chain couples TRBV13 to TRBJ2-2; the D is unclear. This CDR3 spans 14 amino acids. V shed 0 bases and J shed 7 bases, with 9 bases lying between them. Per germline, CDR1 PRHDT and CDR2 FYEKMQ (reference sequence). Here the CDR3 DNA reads TGTGCCAGCAGCTTAGGCGTAGGAGTCGGGGAGCTGTTTTTT. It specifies CASSLGVGVGELFF.

CDR3 in amino acids: CASSEAFTSTDTQYF. The CDR3 nucleotides are TGTGCCAGCAGTGAAGCTTTCACTAGCACAGATACGCAGTATTTT. This chain joins TRBV6-1 and TRBJ2-3; D unresolved. Trimming left V 0 bases short and J 0 bases short, with 7 bases between. The CDR3 has 15 amino acids. CDR1 is MNHNS and CDR2 is SASEGT in the germline V gene.

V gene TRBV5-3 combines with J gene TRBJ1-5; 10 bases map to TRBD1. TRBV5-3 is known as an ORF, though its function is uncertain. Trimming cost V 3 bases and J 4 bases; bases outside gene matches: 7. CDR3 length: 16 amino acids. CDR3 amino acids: CARSYGTGEMNQPQHF. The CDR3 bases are TGTGCCAGAAGCTACGGGACAGGGGAAATGAATCAGCCCCAGCATTTT.

The DNA for the CDR3 is TGTGCCAGCAGCTTAGCCCCTTTTGGAAACATTCAGTACTTC. Its protein product is CASSLAPFGNIQYF. V is TRBV7-2 and J is TRBJ2-4; D is ambiguous. Germline V gene lookup returns CDR1 SGHTA and CDR2 FQGNSA. The V end was cut by 0 bases, the J end by 6 bases, with 9 bases between. CDR3 length equals 14 residues.

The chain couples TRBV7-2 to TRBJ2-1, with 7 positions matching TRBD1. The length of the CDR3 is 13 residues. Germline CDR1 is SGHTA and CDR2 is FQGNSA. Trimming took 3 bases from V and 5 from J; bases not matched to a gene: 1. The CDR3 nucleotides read TGTGCCAGCAGCTTGGGACAGAACAATGAGCAGTTCTTC. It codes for CASSLGQNNEQFF.

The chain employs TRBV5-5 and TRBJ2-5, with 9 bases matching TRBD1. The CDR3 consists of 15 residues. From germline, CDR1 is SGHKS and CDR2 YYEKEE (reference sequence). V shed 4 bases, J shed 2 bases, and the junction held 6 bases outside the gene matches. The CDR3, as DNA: TGTGCCAGCAGCCTGGGACAGGGACGACAAGAGACCCAGTACTTC. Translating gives CASSLGQGRQETQYF.

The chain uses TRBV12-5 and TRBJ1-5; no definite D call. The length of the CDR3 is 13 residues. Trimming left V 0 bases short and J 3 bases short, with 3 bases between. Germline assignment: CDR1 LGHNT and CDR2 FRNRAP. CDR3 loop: CASGLVYNQPQHF. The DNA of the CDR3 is TGTGCTAGTGGTTTGGTTTACAATCAGCCCCAGCATTTT.

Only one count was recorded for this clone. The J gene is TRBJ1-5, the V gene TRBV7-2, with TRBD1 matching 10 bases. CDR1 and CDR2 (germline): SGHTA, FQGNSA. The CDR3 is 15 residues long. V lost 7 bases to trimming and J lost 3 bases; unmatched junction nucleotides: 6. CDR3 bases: TGTGCCAGCACCGCAGGGACAGGGGTCAATCAGCCCCAGCATTTT. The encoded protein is CASTAGTGVNQPQHF.

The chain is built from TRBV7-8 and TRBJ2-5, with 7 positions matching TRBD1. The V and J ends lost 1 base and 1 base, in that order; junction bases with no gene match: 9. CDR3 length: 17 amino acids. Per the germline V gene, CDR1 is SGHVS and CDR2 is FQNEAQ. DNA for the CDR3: TGTGCCAGCAGCTTAGGCCCCCCAGGACAGGCCCAAGAGACCCAGTACTTC. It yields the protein CASSLGPPGQAQETQYF. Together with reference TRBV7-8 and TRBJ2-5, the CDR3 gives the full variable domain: GAGVSQSPRYKVAKRGQDVALRCDPISGHVSLFWYQQALGQGPEFLTYFQNEAQLDKSGLPSDRFFAERPEGSVSTLKIQRTQQEDSAVYLCASSLGPPGQAQETQYFGPGTRLLVL.

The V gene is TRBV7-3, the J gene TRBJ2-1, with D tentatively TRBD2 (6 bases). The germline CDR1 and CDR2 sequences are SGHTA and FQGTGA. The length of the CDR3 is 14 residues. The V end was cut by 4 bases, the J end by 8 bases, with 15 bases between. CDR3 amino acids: CASSSGLSSDEQFF. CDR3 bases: TGTGCCAGCAGCTCCGGACTAAGCAGCGATGAGCAGTTCTTC.

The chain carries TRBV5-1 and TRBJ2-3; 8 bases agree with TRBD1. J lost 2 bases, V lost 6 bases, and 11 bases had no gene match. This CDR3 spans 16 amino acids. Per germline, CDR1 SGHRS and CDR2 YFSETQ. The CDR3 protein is CASKGAGGSITDTQYF. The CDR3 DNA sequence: TGCGCCAGCAAGGGGGCAGGGGGCTCTATCACAGATACGCAGTATTTT.

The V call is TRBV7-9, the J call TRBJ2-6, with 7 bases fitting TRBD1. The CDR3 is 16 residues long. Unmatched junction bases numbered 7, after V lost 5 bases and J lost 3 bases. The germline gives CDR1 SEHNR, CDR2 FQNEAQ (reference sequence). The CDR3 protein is CASSRDRNYGANVLTF. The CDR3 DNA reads TGTGCCAGCAGCCGGGACAGAAACTATGGGGCCAACGTCCTGACTTTC.

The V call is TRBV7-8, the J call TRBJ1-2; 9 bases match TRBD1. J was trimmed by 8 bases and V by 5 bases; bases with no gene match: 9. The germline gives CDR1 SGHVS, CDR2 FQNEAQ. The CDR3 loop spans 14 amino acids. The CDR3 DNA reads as TGTGCCAGCAGCGGCCGGGACAGGGTGGGAGGCTACACCTTC. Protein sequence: CASSGRDRVGGYTF. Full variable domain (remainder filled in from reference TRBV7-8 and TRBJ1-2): GAGVSQSPRYKVAKRGQDVALRCDPISGHVSLFWYQQALGQGPEFLTYFQNEAQLDKSGLPSDRFFAERPEGSVSTLKIQRTQQEDSAVYLCASSGRDRVGGYTFGSGTRLTVV.

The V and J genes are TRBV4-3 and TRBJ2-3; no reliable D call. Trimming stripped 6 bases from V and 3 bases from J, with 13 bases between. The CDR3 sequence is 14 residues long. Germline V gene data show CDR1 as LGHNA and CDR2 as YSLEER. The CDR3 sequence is CASRSTPRTDTQYF. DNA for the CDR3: TGCGCCAGCAGGTCTACTCCAAGGACAGATACGCAGTATTTT.

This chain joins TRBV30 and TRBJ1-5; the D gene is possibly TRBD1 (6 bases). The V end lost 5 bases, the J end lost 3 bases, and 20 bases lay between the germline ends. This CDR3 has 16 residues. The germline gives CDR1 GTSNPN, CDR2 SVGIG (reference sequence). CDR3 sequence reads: CAWANSPGTSNQPQHF. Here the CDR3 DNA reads TGTGCCTGGGCTAATTCCCCCGGGACATCCAATCAGCCCCAGCATTTT.

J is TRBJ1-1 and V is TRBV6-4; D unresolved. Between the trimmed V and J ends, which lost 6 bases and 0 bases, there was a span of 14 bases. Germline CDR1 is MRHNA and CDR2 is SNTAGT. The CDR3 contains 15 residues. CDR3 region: CASRRSPGMNTEAFF. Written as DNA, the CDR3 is TGTGCCAGCAGGCGCTCTCCGGGTATGAACACTGAAGCTTTCTTT.

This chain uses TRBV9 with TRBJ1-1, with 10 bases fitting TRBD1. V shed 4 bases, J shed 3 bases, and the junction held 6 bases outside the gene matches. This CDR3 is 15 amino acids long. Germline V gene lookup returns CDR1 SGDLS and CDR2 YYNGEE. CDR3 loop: CASSSTDRGDTEAFF. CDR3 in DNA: TGTGCCAGCAGCTCAACGGACAGGGGGGACACTGAAGCTTTCTTT.